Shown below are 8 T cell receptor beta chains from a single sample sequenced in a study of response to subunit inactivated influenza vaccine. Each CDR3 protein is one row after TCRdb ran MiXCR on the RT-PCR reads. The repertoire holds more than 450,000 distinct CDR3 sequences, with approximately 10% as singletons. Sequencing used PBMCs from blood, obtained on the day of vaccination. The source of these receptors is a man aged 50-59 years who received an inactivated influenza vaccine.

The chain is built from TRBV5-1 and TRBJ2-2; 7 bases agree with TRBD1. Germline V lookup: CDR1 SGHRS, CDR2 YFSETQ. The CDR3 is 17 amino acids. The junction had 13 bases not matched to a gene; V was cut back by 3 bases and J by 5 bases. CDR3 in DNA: TGCGCCAGCAGCTGGGACAGCCCCACCCTTGTAACCGGGGAGCTGTTTTTT. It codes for CASSWDSPTLVTGELFF. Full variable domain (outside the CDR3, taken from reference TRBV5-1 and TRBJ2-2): KAGVTQTPRYLIKTRGQQVTLSCSPISGHRSVSWYQQTPGQGLQFLFEYFSETQRNKGNFPGRFSGRQFSNSRSEMNVSTLELGDSALYLCASSWDSPTLVTGELFFGEGSRLTVL.

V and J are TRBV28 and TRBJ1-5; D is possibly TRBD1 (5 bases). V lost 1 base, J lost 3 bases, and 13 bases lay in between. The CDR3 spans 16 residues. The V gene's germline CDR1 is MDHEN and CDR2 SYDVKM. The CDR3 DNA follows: TGTGCCAGCAGTTTATACGGGGCGGGGATCAATCAGCCCCAGCATTTT. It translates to CASSLYGAGINQPQHF.

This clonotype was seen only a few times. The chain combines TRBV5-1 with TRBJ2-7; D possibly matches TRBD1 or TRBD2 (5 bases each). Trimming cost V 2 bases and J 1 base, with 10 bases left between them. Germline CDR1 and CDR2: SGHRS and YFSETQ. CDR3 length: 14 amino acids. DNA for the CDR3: TGCGCCAGCAGCTTCCGGGACGAGTCCTACGAGCAGTACTTC. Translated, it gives CASSFRDESYEQYF.

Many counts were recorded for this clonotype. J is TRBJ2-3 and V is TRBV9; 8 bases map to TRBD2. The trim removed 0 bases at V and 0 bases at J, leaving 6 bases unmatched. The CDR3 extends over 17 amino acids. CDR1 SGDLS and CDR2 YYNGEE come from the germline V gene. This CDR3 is CASSVGPAGASTDTQYF. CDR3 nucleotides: TGTGCCAGCAGCGTAGGTCCAGCGGGAGCTAGCACAGATACGCAGTATTTT.

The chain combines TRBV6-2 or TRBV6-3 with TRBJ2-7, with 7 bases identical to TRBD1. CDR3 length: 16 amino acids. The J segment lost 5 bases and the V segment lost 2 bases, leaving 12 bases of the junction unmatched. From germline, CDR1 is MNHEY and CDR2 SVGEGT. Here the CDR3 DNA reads TGTGCCAGCAGTTACCCGACAGGGAGAGTGCGTGACGAGCAGTACTTC. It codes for CASSYPTGRVRDEQYF.

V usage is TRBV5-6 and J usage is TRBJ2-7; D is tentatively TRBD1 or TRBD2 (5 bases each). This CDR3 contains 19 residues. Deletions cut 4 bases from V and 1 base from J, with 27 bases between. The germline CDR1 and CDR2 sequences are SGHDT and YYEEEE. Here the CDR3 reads CASSLGYLQTRDESYEQYF. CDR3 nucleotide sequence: TGTGCCAGCAGCCTAGGATATCTACAAACCCGGGACGAGTCCTACGAGCAGTACTTC.

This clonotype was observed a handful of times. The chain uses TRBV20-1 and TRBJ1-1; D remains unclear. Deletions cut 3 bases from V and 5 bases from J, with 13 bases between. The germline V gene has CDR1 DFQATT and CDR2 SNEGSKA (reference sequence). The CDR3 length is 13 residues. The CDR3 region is CSASSASRTEAFF. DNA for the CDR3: TGCAGTGCTAGCTCTGCGTCTCGGACTGAAGCTTTCTTT.

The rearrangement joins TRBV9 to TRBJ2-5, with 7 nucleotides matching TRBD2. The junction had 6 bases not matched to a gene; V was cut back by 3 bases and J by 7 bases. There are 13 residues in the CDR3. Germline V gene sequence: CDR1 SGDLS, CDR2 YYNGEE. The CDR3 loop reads CASSAGGSGTQYF. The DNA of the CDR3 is TGTGCCAGCAGCGCCGGGGGGTCAGGGACCCAGTACTTC.